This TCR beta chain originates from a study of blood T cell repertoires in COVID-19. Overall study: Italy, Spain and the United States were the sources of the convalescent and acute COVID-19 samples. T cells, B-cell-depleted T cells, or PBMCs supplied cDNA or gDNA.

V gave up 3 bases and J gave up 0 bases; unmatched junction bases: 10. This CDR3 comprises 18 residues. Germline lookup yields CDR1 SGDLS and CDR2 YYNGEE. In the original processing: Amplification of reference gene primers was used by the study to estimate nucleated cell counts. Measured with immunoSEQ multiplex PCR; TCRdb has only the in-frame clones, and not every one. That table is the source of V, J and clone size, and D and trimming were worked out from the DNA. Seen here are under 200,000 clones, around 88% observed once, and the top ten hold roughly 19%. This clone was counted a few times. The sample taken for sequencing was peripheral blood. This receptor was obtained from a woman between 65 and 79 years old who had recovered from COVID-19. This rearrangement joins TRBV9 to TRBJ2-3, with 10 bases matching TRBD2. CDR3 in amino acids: CASSARASGGISTDTQYF. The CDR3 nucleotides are TGTGCCAGCAGCGCCCGGGCTAGCGGGGGCATTAGCACAGATACGCAGTATTTT.